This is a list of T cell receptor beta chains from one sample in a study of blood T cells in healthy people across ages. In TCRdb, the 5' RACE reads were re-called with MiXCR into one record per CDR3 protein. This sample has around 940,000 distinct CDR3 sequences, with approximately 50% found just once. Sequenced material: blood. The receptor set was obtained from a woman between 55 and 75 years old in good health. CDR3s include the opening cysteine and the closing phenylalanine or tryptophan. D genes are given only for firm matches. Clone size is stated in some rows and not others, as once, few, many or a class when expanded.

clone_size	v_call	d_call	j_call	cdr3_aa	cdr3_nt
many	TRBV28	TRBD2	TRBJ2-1	CASSRAGSTYNEQFF	TGTGCCAGCAGTCGAGCGGGGTCGACCTACAATGAGCAGTTCTTC
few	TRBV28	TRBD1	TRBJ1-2	CASSLSDRGGYGYTF	TGTGCCAGCAGTTTATCTGACAGGGGTGGGTATGGCTACACCTTC
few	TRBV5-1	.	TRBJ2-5	CASSRTPYGETQYF	TGTGCCAGCAGCCGAACCCCATACGGGGAGACCCAGTACTTC
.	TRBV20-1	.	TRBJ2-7	CSAKGHNYEQYF	TGCAGTGCAAAGGGACACAACTACGAGCAGTACTTC
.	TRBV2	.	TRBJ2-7	CASSEIALRSYEQYF	TGTGCCAGCAGTGAAATAGCGCTGAGGTCCTACGAGCAGTACTTC
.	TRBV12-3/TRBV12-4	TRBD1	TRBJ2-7	CASSYGQGTILAYEQYF	TGTGCCAGCAGTTACGGACAGGGAACGATCCTTGCGTACGAGCAGTACTTC
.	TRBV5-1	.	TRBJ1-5	CASSYESGDNQPQHF	TGCGCCAGCAGCTACGAATCCGGGGATAATCAGCCCCAGCATTTT
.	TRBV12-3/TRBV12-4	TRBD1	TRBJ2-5	CASRWGTGEETQYF	TGTGCCAGCAGATGGGGGACAGGGGAGGAGACCCAGTACTTC
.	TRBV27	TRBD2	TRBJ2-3	CASNRLAGADTQYF	TGTGCCAGTAACCGACTAGCGGGAGCAGATACGCAGTATTTT
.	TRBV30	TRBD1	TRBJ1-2	CAWSVPGQGLVYGYTF	TGTGCCTGGAGTGTCCCGGGACAGGGGTTGGTCTATGGCTACACCTTC
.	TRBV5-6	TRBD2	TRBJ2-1	CASRLAGGLEQFF	TGTGCCAGCCGACTAGCGGGAGGGTTAGAGCAGTTCTTC
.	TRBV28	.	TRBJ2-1	CASRGGRGIRYNEQFF	TGTGCCAGCAGAGGAGGGAGGGGGATACGGTACAATGAGCAGTTCTTC
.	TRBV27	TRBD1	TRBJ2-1	CASSLGTGGDEQFF	TGTGCCAGCAGTTTGGGGACAGGGGGCGATGAGCAGTTCTTC
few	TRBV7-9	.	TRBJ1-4	CASSLSQGGEKLFF	TGTGCCAGCAGCCTCTCACAGGGAGGAGAAAAACTGTTTTTT
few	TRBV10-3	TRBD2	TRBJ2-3	CAISEGASSGADTQYF	TGTGCCATCAGTGAGGGGGCATCTAGCGGGGCGGATACGCAGTATTTT
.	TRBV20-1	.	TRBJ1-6	CSARDAEGSTLPLHF	TGCAGTGCTAGAGATGCGGAGGGTTCGACTTTACCCCTCCACTTT
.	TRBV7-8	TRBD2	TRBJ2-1	CASSIHRLAEEQFF	TGTGCCAGCAGCATACATAGACTAGCGGAAGAGCAGTTCTTC
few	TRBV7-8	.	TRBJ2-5	CASSPRRQQQETQYF	TGTGCCAGCAGCCCACGTCGGCAGCAACAAGAGACCCAGTACTTC
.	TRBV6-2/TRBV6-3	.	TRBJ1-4	CASGNGGTNEKLFF	TGTGCCAGCGGAAACGGTGGTACTAATGAAAAACTGTTTTTT
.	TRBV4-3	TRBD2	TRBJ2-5	CASSQVRQAGEQYF	TGCGCCAGCAGCCAAGTTAGGCAGGCGGGGGAGCAGTACTTC
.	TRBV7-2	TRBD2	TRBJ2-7	CASSLMRLAGEREQYF	TGTGCCAGCAGCTTAATGCGACTAGCGGGAGAGCGTGAGCAGTACTTC
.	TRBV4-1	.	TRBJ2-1	CASSQTQVRDNEQFF	TGCGCCAGCAGCCAAACACAGGTCCGTGACAATGAGCAGTTCTTC
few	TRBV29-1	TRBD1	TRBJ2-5	CSFMAGQGFGETQYF	TGCAGCTTCATGGCTGGACAGGGGTTTGGAGAGACCCAGTACTTC
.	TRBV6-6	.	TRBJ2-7	CASSYATWPYEQYF	TGTGCCAGCAGTTACGCGACTTGGCCCTACGAGCAGTACTTC
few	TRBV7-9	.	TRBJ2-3	CSTAIDISELGDTQYF	TGTTCCACAGCCATCGATATTTCGGAGCTCGGAGATACGCAGTATTTT
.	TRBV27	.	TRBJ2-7	CASRSSGTPPYEQYF	TGTGCCAGCAGATCTTCCGGGACTCCGCCCTACGAGCAGTACTTC
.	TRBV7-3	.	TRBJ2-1	CARDIAGGGYNEQFF	TGTGCTAGGGATATTGCAGGAGGCGGTTACAATGAGCAGTTCTTC
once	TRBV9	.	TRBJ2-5	CASGGATKETQYF	TGTGCCAGCGGGGGGGCTACGAAAGAGACCCAGTACTTC
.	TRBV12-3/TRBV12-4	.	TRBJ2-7	CASRRGVETYEQYF	TGTGCCAGCAGGAGGGGAGTCGAAACCTACGAGCAGTACTTC
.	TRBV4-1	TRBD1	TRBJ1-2	CASSRGQGTNYGYTF	TGCGCCAGCAGCCGGGGACAGGGGACGAACTATGGCTACACCTTC
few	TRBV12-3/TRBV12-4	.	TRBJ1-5	CASSLRRSNQPQHF	TGTGCCAGCAGTTTACGGCGGAGCAATCAGCCCCAGCATTTT
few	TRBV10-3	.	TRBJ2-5	CAISENSRETQYF	TGTGCCATCAGTGAGAACTCCCGGGAGACCCAGTACTTC
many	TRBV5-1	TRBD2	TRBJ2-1	CASSRTSGGYNEQFF	TGTGCCAGCAGCCGGACTAGCGGGGGTTACAATGAGCAGTTCTTC
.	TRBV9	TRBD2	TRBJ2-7	CASSHGLAGSEQYF	TGTGCCAGCAGTCACGGACTAGCGGGATCCGAGCAGTACTTC
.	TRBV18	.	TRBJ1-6	CASSPSRGNSPLHF	TGTGCCAGCTCACCATCGAGGGGTAATTCACCCCTCCACTTT
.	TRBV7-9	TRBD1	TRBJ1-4	CASSQPTGRDEKLFF	TGTGCCAGCAGCCAACCGACAGGGCGGGATGAAAAACTGTTTTTT
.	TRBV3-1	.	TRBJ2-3	CASSRRTGDKDTQYF	TGTGCCAGCAGCCGCCGAACCGGGGATAAGGATACGCAGTATTTT
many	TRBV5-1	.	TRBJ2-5	CASSFGGATQETQYF	TGCGCCAGCAGCTTTGGGGGCGCCACGCAGGAGACCCAGTACTTC
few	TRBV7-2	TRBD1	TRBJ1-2	CASSLDRGSYGYTF	TGTGCCAGCAGCTTAGACAGGGGATCCTATGGCTACACCTTC
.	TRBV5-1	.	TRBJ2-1	CASSASSGYAYNEQFF	TGCGCCAGCAGCGCCTCGTCCGGGTATGCTTACAATGAGCAGTTCTTC
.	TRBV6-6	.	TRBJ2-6	CASSLRHSGANVLTF	TGTGCCAGCAGCCTGAGGCACTCTGGGGCCAACGTCCTGACTTTC
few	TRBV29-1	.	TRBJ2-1	CSVVTSNKYNEQFF	TGCAGCGTCGTGACATCGAATAAATACAATGAGCAGTTCTTC